This TCR beta chain was obtained from a study of cytomegalovirus exposure and HLA in healthy donors (dated by TCRdb to the late 2010s). For context, the study as a whole: In an earlier analysis of under 600 of the donors, under 300 Gb of sequence data and some 120 million unique TCR beta sequences from about 190 million T cells were reported. Of the roughly 410 genotyped donors, roughly 80% were placed in the genetic ancestry cluster associated with self-reported Caucasian donors. Several DR-DQ haplotypes were treated as single units for association and clustering because of strong linkage in the cohort. The aim of the study was to test whether cataloging public T cell receptors could identify signatures of past pathogen exposure. The study profiled the T cell repertoires of some 610 subjects by immunosequencing and related them to cytomegalovirus serostatus. An early release covering about 600 HLA-typed donors comprised approximately 300 gigabases of sequencing data and around 80 million unique TCR sequences. In an earlier analysis of several hundred of the donors, high-throughput TCR beta sequencing was used to judge whether each TCR beta V gene segment behaved as functional or pseudogenic. Donor age, sex, ethnicity and CMV serostatus were compiled together with the repertoire data. In a later genetic analysis, genome-wide SNP genotypes for about 60% of the 666 donors were used, and that subset was treated as a discovery cohort. The later analysis used no new phenotypic data to find candidate immune exposures, relying instead on TCR beta sequences and their occurrence across donors. Besides the first cohort of 666 subjects, a separate validation cohort made up of 95 to 150 different subjects was used. To study patterns of TCR occurrence, a later analysis re-analyzed previously published TCR beta repertoires from around 700 donors and added high-resolution HLA genotyping. All discovery cohort repertoires had been generated using a single sequencing platform. Both class I and class II loci were covered by HLA typing, at four-digit resolution. Among about 410 genotyped donors of the cohort, an average of roughly 230,000 unique TCR beta nucleotide sequences was sequenced per donor, of which about 18% were non-productive. The number of typed donors differed by locus: 629-630 for A, B, C, DRB1 and DQB1; 500 to 550 for DQA1; around 610 for DPA1; and around 470 for DPB1. To predict cytomegalovirus infection status, the study brought together high-throughput TCR immunosequencing, statistical association of individual TCRs with disease status, and machine learning.

The cohort consisted of approximately 670 healthy bone marrow donors. All cohort members were sampled while nominally healthy, although unrecorded immune exposures were likely present. The donor tested CMV seropositive and was one of the 289 seropositive cohort members. A peripheral blood sample was provided by each donor, and peripheral blood mononuclear cells were used for TCR beta sequencing. The Qiagen DNeasy Blood Extraction Kit was used to extract genomic DNA from the blood cell samples. On the study overall, not on this receptor specifically: V-gene and J-gene trimming of TCR beta chains was associated with a missense DCLRE1C variant in a later genetic analysis, and the association was replicated in an independent cohort. In a later analysis, HLA-associated TCR beta chains were found to be more clonally expanded and to have lower generation probabilities than equally common non-associated chains. HLA typing was unavailable for some donors at each locus, so association tests used only the typed subset. According to a later analysis, TCR association rates differed among HLA loci, with DRB1 alleles showing the most associated TCRs and HLA-C alleles showing the fewest. Immune exposure information for the cohort was limited to CMV serostatus. The classifier was reported to diagnose cytomegalovirus status with high specificity and sensitivity in both the original cohort and the validation cohort. Most TCR sequences were seen in very few donors, while some public TCRs were found in many individuals. Three of the identified cytomegalovirus-associated TCR beta chains were confirmed in vitro to be specific for cytomegalovirus antigens. Only TCR beta chains were sequenced in this cohort, and the absence of alpha or paired-chain data limited detectable features. When HLA alleles, especially DR and DQ, strongly co-occurred, attributing TCR associations to individual alleles was difficult. Compared with the approximately 700-donor mean, donors in an Asian-associated ancestry cluster had fewer N-insertions in productive TCRs, according to a later genetic analysis. The presence/absence analyses assumed that sequencing depth was roughly uniform across donors, and that assumption may not be true. Because the 87-base-pair reads could not distinguish some IMGT-functional V segments, including TRBV6-2 and TRBV6-3, those segments were excluded. In the study, around 150 TCR beta chains were listed as associated with cytomegalovirus. A further reported finding was that TCR beta sequences accurately predicted the HLA-A and HLA-B alleles for most subjects in the first cohort. According to a later analysis, most CMV-associated TCR beta chains appeared to be HLA-restricted, and the HLA associations seemed to be driven largely by CMV exposure. A later analysis reported that several top co-occurrence clusters appeared linked to parvovirus B19, influenza, CMV and Epstein-Barr virus. The authors suggested that the approach could potentially be extended to other disease states and immunological phenotypes. Correlated functional status among segregating V segments might be attributable to linkage disequilibrium, but an unknown experimental factor could not be ruled out. A cluster of highly shared sequence variants was judged likely to represent a technical artifact of the sequencing pipeline. In an earlier analysis of approximately 600 of the donors, most TCR beta V segments were observed in productive rearrangements about 90% or about 30% of the time, broadly matching IMGT annotations. A later analysis associated some 17,000 TCR beta sequences with specific HLA alleles at a false discovery rate of 0.05. Because counts were too low, 15 to 20 rarely observed V segments, including chromosome 9 orphons, were excluded from the earlier analysis of 587 of the donors.

V and J are truncated by 0 bases and 4 bases respectively, leaving an intervening sequence of 10 bases. The germline V gene (reference sequence) sets CDR1 to LNHNV and CDR2 to YYDKDF. The CDR3 goes from the cysteine to the phenylalanine over 15 residues. Only the CDR3 DNA is retained, 45 bases long and in frame from the first base. About this clone itself: The antigen it recognizes is unknown. No base quality information exists; no much larger clone differs at one position.

Library preparation was by the immunoSEQ multiplex PCR assay. The multiplex PCR relied on a mix of 60 forward primers for TCR Vbeta segments and 13 reverse primers for TCR Jbeta segments. The CDR3 region of rearranged TCR beta genes was amplified from genomic DNA by a multiplex PCR assay. Amplified TCR beta libraries were sequenced as 87-base-pair reads on the Illumina HiSeq System. In the source study's methods: A later analysis counted around 72 million unique TCR beta chains across the 700 or so repertoires, and roughly 9.9 million of these chains were shared by at least two donors. Raw reads were error-corrected and collapsed into unique sequences by a nearest-neighbor algorithm in which closely related sequences were merged to remove PCR and sequencing errors. V, D and J gene segments were assigned by aligning CDR3 sequences to IMGT reference sequences. Each retained sequence needed at least a six-nucleotide match to both a V gene segment and a J gene segment. A rearrangement was called productive if the CDR3 had no stop codons and remained in frame with V and J, and every other rearrangement was called non-productive. CDR3 was defined according to IMGT convention as the region running from the second conserved V-encoded cysteine to the conserved J-encoded phenylalanine. The earlier analysis of 500 to 750 of the donors excluded any sequence lacking an unambiguous match to a single V gene segment. In an earlier analysis of several hundred of the donors, V segments were called functional above 56.7% productive rearrangements and were called segregating when the between-donor standard deviation exceeded 5%. To diagnose cytomegalovirus status from the catalog of TCR beta chain sequences, a statistical classification framework was built. A later analysis assigned V and J genes by comparing TCR nucleotide sequences with IMGT/GENE-DB human TR gene sequences. In a later analysis, CDR3 sequences and most-parsimonious VDJ recombination scenarios were assigned using the TCRdist pipeline. In a later analysis, each TCR beta chain was defined by its CDR3 amino acid sequence together with its V-gene family, and reads without a unique V-gene family were excluded. In a later analysis, approximately 640 highly shared, low-generation-probability nucleotide sequences were removed to address suspected cross-contamination and a sequencing artifact. For each public chain, a later analysis derived a clonal expansion index from normalized ranks of inferred template counts within each repertoire. Generation probabilities in a later analysis came from a VDJ recombination model fitted to out-of-frame rearrangements, and those results were checked against IGoR. A later analysis scored TCR-TCR, TCR-HLA and TCR-CMV co-occurrence with hypergeometric tests, applying a repertoire-size bias correction to TCR pairs. False discovery rates were estimated in a later analysis by permuting HLA or CMV assignments 20 times. In a later analysis, co-occurring TCRs were grouped using DBSCAN, and TCRdist sequence similarity was added for clustering within HLA-allele-positive subsets. Repertoires with fewer than 30,000 or more than 120,000 public chains were left out of co-occurrence clustering, as were about 5 repertoires with anomalous nucleotide sharing. TCRdb mirrors the immuneACCESS table, restricted to in-frame sequences. Some clones are absent from its copies; in checked studies, under half trace to an unresolved V gene, and the reason for the others is unknown. V and J calls and clone size are copied from that table; D and trimming were computed from the DNA. The sample table holds roughly 150,000 clones, of which about 80% were seen once. In total, the top ten clones hold 9.7% of the sample.

The sample taken for sequencing was PBMCs. This clonotype was sampled from a man aged 18 to 35 in good health and CMV-seropositive. The chain uses TRBV15 and TRBJ1-3, with the D gene call left open. DNA sequence: TGTGCCACCAGCAGAGATCTCGGCGGAGGAAACACCATATATTTT. Protein translation: CATSRDLGGGNTIYF.